These 14 T cell receptor beta chains originate from one sample sequenced in a study of cytomegalovirus exposure and HLA in healthy donors. The protocol was immunoSEQ multiplex PCR, while the TCRdb copy is restricted to in-frame clones and leaves out a portion. The repertoire holds roughly 180,000 clones, with more than 75% as singletons. Sequencing was performed on PBMCs. The source of these receptors is a man younger than 45 in good health and CMV-seropositive.

This chain joins TRBV27 and TRBJ2-7; D possibly uses TRBD1 or TRBD2 (5 bases each). V was pared by 4 bases and J by 3 bases, with 19 bases between. Germline V gene sequence: CDR1 MNHEY, CDR2 SMNVEV (reference sequence). CDR3 length: 16 amino acids. The CDR3 is CASSSTGTSLNYEQYF. CDR3 bases: TGTGCCAGCAGTTCGACCGGGACCTCCTTAAACTACGAGCAGTACTTC.

V is TRBV9 and J is TRBJ1-2, with 7 bases lining up with TRBD1. The V and J ends lost 0 bases and 5 bases, in that order; junction bases with no gene match: 7. Germline values: CDR1 SGDLS, CDR2 YYNGEE. The CDR3 is 15 amino acids. The CDR3 nucleotides read TGTGCCAGCAGCGTAGCTGGAGGGGGCCGGTATGGCTACACCTTC. Translation gives CASSVAGGGRYGYTF.

The V call is TRBV5-1, the J call TRBJ2-5, with 7 bases aligning to TRBD1. The germline gives CDR1 SGHRS, CDR2 YFSETQ. Unmatched junction bases numbered 5, after V lost 1 base and J lost 2 bases. CDR3 length: 15 amino acids. CDR3 sequence: CASSLWGQQQETQYF. Here the CDR3 DNA reads TGCGCCAGCAGCTTGTGGGGACAGCAGCAAGAGACCCAGTACTTC.

The CDR3 sequence is CATSRDKGTDTQYF. CDR3 DNA sequence: TGTGCCACCAGCAGAGATAAGGGAACAGATACGCAGTATTTT. The chain uses TRBV15 and TRBJ2-3, with D uncertain. The CDR3 is 14 residues long. With 0 bases removed from V and 3 bases from J, the gap between germline ends came to 7 bases. CDR1 and CDR2 from the germline V gene are LNHNV and YYDKDF (reference sequence).

V and J are TRBV28 and TRBJ1-1, with unresolved D. The CDR3 is 15 amino acids. Trimming pared 5 bases from V and 3 bases from J, leaving 16 bases between. Germline V gene lookup returns CDR1 MDHEN and CDR2 SYDVKM. The CDR3 sequence: CASSPTQTGYTEAFF. The CDR3 nucleotides are TGTGCCAGCAGTCCGACGCAGACCGGGTACACTGAAGCTTTCTTT.

V and J are TRBV7-9 and TRBJ1-2; D call uncertain. CDR3 length: 14 amino acids. V was cut by 1 base and J by 8 bases, with 14 bases left in between. Germline assignment: CDR1 SEHNR and CDR2 FQNEAQ (reference sequence). As DNA, the CDR3 is TGTGCCAGCAGCTTAGACTCGGCCCCTTGGGGCTACACCTTC. It translates to CASSLDSAPWGYTF.

The J gene is TRBJ2-7, the V gene TRBV29-1, with 8 bases identical to TRBD1. V was clipped by 6 bases and J by 0 bases; unmatched bases: 7. CDR1 is SQVTM and CDR2 is ANQGSEA in the germline V gene. The CDR3 extends over 14 amino acids. The CDR3: CSVLRDRNSYEQYF. The CDR3 DNA reads TGCAGCGTACTACGGGACAGGAACTCCTACGAGCAGTACTTC.

V gene TRBV27 combines with J gene TRBJ2-7; D gene unclear. Trimming removed 0 bases at V and 4 bases at J, with 7 bases between. This CDR3 is 13 amino acids long. The germline gives CDR1 MNHEY, CDR2 SMNVEV (reference sequence). CDR3 sequence: CASSLSLGYEQYF. The CDR3 DNA follows: TGTGCCAGCAGTTTATCCCTGGGGTACGAGCAGTACTTC.

The rearrangement uses TRBV27 and TRBJ1-5, with D uncertain. The V gene lost 8 bases and the J gene lost 6 bases, with 14 bases spanning the gap. The CDR3 length is 13 residues. Looked up from germline, CDR1 is MNHEY and CDR2 is SMNVEV (reference sequence). The CDR3 sequence: CASSRDMIQPQHF. CDR3 DNA: TGTGCCAGCTCTCGGGATATGATTCAGCCCCAGCATTTT.

The chain combines TRBV2 with TRBJ2-1; tentatively, D is TRBD2 (6 bases). The CDR3 covers 18 residues. V was clipped by 2 bases and J by 8 bases, with 25 bases between them. The V gene's germline CDR1 is SNHLY and CDR2 FYNNEI. In nucleotides, the CDR3 is TGTGCCAGCAGTGAAAGACTAGGCCGAAGTTCTTCTAAGGATGAGCAGTTCTTC. Translation: CASSERLGRSSSKDEQFF.

This chain joins TRBV15 and TRBJ2-3; TRBD2 matches at 7 bases. The CDR3 runs to 13 residues. Germline V gene lookup returns CDR1 LNHNV and CDR2 YYDKDF (reference sequence). Trimming cost V 0 bases and J 9 bases; bases outside gene matches: 3. The CDR3 sequence: CATSRDLGGTQYF. In DNA, the CDR3 is TGTGCCACCAGCAGAGATCTCGGGGGGACGCAGTATTTT.

The chain has TRBV7-2 and TRBJ1-6, with TRBD1 matching over 8 bases. Germline V lookup: CDR1 SGHTA, CDR2 FQGNSA. The length of the CDR3 is 15 residues. The ends lost 5 bases at V and 10 bases at J; junction bases unmatched: 10. The CDR3 loop reads CASSRDRGRESPLHF. The DNA for the CDR3 is TGTGCCAGCAGCAGAGACAGGGGAAGGGAATCACCCCTCCACTTT.

The genes are TRBV6-5 and TRBJ2-5; TRBD1 matches 7 bases. V trimming: 0 bases; J trimming: 7 bases; junction bases outside the gene matches: 11. The CDR3 loop spans 16 amino acids. Germline V gene sequence: CDR1 MNHEY, CDR2 SVGAGI. The CDR3 sequence: CASSYSPTGVTGTQYF. Written as DNA, the CDR3 is TGTGCCAGCAGTTACTCCCCAACAGGGGTTACGGGGACCCAGTACTTC.

The chain couples TRBV27 to TRBJ2-2; maybe TRBD1 (5 bases). Looked up from germline, CDR1 is MNHEY and CDR2 is SMNVEV (reference sequence). Between the trimmed V and J ends, which lost 4 bases and 1 base, there was a span of 7 bases. CDR3 size: 14 residues. The CDR3 region has the DNA TGTGCCAGCAGTTCAGGGCTGAACACCGGGGAGCTGTTTTTT. As protein: CASSSGLNTGELFF.